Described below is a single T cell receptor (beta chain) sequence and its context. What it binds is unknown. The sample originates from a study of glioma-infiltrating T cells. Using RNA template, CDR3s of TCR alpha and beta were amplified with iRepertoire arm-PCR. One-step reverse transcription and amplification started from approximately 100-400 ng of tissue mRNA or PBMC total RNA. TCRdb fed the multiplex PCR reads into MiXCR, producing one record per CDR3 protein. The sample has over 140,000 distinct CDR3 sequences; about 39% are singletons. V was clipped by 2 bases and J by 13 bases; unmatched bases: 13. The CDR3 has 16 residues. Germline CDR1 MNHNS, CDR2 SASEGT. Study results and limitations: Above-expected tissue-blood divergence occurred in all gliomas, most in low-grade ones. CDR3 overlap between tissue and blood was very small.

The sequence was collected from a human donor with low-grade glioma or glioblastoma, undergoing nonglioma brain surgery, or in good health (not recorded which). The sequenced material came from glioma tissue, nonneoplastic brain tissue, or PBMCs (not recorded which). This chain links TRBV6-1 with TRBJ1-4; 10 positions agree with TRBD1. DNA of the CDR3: TGTGCCAGCAGTGAAAACTACGGACAGGGGGTTAATAGACTGTTTTTT. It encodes CASSENYGQGVNRLFF.